This T cell receptor (beta chain) was recovered during a study of T cells in Graves' hyperthyroidism and ophthalmopathy. Of note for this clonotype: Its antigen is unidentified.

The source material, RNA transcripts, was used to amplify TCR beta CDR3 regions. Carried out on the TCR CDR3, a first-round RT-PCR used the HTBI primer set. One entry per CDR3 protein, called by TCRdb with MiXCR from the multiplex PCR reads. The table includes some 560,000 distinct CDR3 sequences, around 15% detected once. Cells are PBMCs isolated from about 10 ml of fresh blood. The germline V gene encodes CDR1 LNHDA and CDR2 SQIVND (reference sequence). Germline trimming cut 6 bases from V and 2 bases from J; bases unmatched to any gene: 8. The CDR3 is 16 residues long. Study-wide results and caveats: Prediction of ophthalmopathy progression came a median around 6.5 months pre-onset.

The clonotype was recovered from a middle-aged woman with Graves' hyperthyroidism. The chain uses TRBV19 and TRBJ2-5, with TRBD2 identical over 11 bases. Sequencing was performed on blood. The CDR3: CASSPLGLAVQETQYF. In nucleotides, the CDR3 is TGTGCCAGTAGCCCGTTGGGACTAGCGGTGCAAGAGACCCAGTACTTC.